These 5 T cell receptor beta chains share one sample of origin, sequenced in a study of T cells in Graves' hyperthyroidism and ophthalmopathy. RNA transcripts served as the template for amplifying TCR beta CDR3 regions. The HTBI set primed first-round TCR CDR3 RT-PCR. MiXCR was run by TCRdb on the multiplex PCR reads, yielding one entry per CDR3 protein. The sample yields 450,000 to 700,000 distinct CDR3 sequences, 46% seen once. The source material was peripheral blood or thyroid tissue (not recorded which). The receptors here all came from an adult woman with Graves' disease, either hyperthyroidism or ophthalmopathy (not recorded which).

The chain recombines TRBV3-1 with TRBJ2-5; 12 positions match TRBD2. The CDR3 runs 17 residues. Germline-derived CDR1 and CDR2 are LGHDT and YNNKEL (reference sequence). J lost 5 bases, V lost 0 bases, and 7 bases had no gene match. CDR3 nucleotides: TGTGCCAGCAGCCAAGACCTACTAGCGGGAGGAGAGGAGACCCAGTACTTC. Residues: CASSQDLLAGGEETQYF.

This chain joins TRBV20-1 and TRBJ1-4; 7 nucleotides line up with TRBD1. Germline CDR1 reads DFQATT; CDR2 reads SNEGSKA (reference sequence). The J segment lost 6 bases and the V segment lost 3 bases, leaving 10 bases of the junction unmatched. CDR3 length equals 15 residues. CDR3 nucleotides: TGCAGTGCTAGCGGCCGGGACAGTCGTTATGAAAAACTGTTTTTT. Translating gives CSASGRDSRYEKLFF.

This clonotype was counted many times. V is TRBV9 and J is TRBJ2-2; TRBD1 agrees at 7 bases. Germline V gene sequence: CDR1 SGDLS, CDR2 YYNGEE. V lost 6 bases to trimming and J lost 0 bases; unmatched junction nucleotides: 5. CDR3 length: 15 residues. CDR3 in amino acids: CASKQGPSNTGELFF. The CDR3 nucleotides are TGTGCCAGCAAACAGGGGCCTTCGAACACCGGGGAGCTGTTTTTT.

Regarding this clonotype: Sequence at one end of the junction differs from germline and may be a read error. The chain has TRBV5-1 and TRBJ2-6, with D perhaps TRBD1 (5 bases). CDR1 is SGHRS and CDR2 is YFSETQ in the germline V gene. The CDR3 sequence is 14 residues long. For the CDR3, the DNA is TGCGCCAGCAGCTTGGTGGGGCTAGTTAACACTGAAGCTTTC. It is translated as CASSLVGLVNTEAF. The complete variable domain, with remaining parts taken from reference TRBV5-1 and TRBJ2-6, reads KAGVTQTPRYLIKTRGQQVTLSCSPISGHRSVSWYQQTPGQGLQFLFEYFSETQRNKGNFPGRFSGRQFSNSRSEMNVSTLELGDSALYLCASSLVGLVNTEAFGAGSRLTVL.

This chain connects TRBV10-3 to TRBJ2-7; 7 bases line up with TRBD1. CDR1 and CDR2 from the germline V gene are ENHRY and SYGVKD. The CDR3 is 13 amino acids. V trimming: 6 bases; J trimming: 1 base; junction bases outside the gene matches: 3. CDR3 region: CAIRTGQSYEQYF. The CDR3 DNA is TGTGCCATCAGGACGGGACAGTCCTACGAGCAGTACTTC.